These T cell receptor beta chains were read from a single sample in a study of OX40 agonist ivuxolimab in advanced cancers. The method was immunoSEQ multiplex PCR; TCRdb's version includes in-frame clones alone and lacks a portion of them. The sample shows fewer than 40,000 clones, roughly 80% of them seen only once. The source material was CD4+ or CD8+ T cells sorted from blood, sampled in a trial of the OX40 agonist ivuxolimab. The source is an adult with an advanced solid tumor such as melanoma, head and neck, liver or kidney cancer. Each CDR3 is given with its conserved first and last residue. Fields, in order: clone size, J gene, V gene, D gene, CDR3 DNA, CDR3 protein. The D gene is left open where the match is weak. The size field is filled for only some rows; it gives once, few, many or a size class.

- TRBJ1-1 TRBV5-1 - TGCGCCAGCAGCTTGGAGCAGGGAATGAACACTGAAGCTTTCTTT CASSLEQGMNTEAFF
- TRBJ2-1 TRBV7-2 TRBD2 TGTGCCAGCAGCGCCCGGACTAGCACCTCCTACAATGAGCAGTTCTTC CASSARTSTSYNEQFF
- TRBJ2-2 TRBV5-4 TRBD2 TGTGCCAGCAGCTCCCCGGGACTAGCGGGAGCGGTCACCGGGGAGCTGTTTTTT CASSSPGLAGAVTGELFF
- TRBJ1-6 TRBV4-1 - TGCGCCAGCAGTAGCGGACGGGGGCGAGGTAATTCACCCCTCCACTTT CASSSGRGRGNSPLHF
- TRBJ2-2 TRBV4-1 TRBD1 TGCGCCAGCAGCCAAGGGGACAGTCGTATCACCGGGGAGCTGTTTTTT CASSQGDSRITGELFF
- TRBJ2-5 TRBV5-1 - TGCGCCAGCAGCTTGATACAGGGAAGGGAGACCCAGTACTTC CASSLIQGRETQYF
- TRBJ2-1 TRBV5-1 TRBD2 TGCGCCAGCAGCTCGGGACTAGCGGGAGGGAGAGATGAGCAGTTCTTC CASSSGLAGGRDEQFF
once TRBJ2-3 TRBV30 - TGTGCCTGGAGTGTTTGGCAGGATCCCACAGATACGCAGTATTTT CAWSVWQDPTDTQYF
- TRBJ2-7 TRBV11-2 - TGTGCCAGCAGCTTAACTAGGGCTGGGGAGCAGTACTTC CASSLTRAGEQYF
- TRBJ2-2 TRBV5-1 - TGCGCCAGCAGCTTGACGGCGGGAACCGGGGAGCTGTTTTTT CASSLTAGTGELFF
- TRBJ2-1 TRBV28 - TGTGCCAGCAGACGATACAATGAGCAGTTCTTC CASRRYNEQFF
once TRBJ1-1 TRBV4-1 - TGCGCCAGCAGCCAAGACGCCCCACAGGGTGGTGAAGCTTTCTTT CASSQDAPQGGEAFF
few TRBJ1-5 TRBV7-2 - TGTGCCAGCAGCTCGGGACTCAATCAGCCCCAGCATTTT CASSSGLNQPQHF
- TRBJ2-3 TRBV7-2 TRBD1 TGTGCCAGCAGCTTAAGGGACAGGGGTTCAGATACGCAGTATTTT CASSLRDRGSDTQYF
- TRBJ2-1 TRBV5-1 TRBD1 TGCGCCAGCAGCACAGGGACAGGGAGCCATGAGCAGTTCTTC CASSTGTGSHEQFF
once TRBJ2-3 TRBV19 - TGTGCCAGTAGTATTAGTGGGTCAGATACGCAGTATTTT CASSISGSDTQYF